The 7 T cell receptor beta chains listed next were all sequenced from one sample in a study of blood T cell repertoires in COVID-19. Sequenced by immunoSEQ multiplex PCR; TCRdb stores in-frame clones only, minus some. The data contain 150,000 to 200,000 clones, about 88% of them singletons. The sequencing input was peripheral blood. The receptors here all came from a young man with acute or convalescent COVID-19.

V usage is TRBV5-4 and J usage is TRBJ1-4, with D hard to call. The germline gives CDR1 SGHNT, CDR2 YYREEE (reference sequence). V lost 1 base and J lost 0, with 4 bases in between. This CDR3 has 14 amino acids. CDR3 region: CASSLSATNEKLFF. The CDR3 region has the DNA TGTGCCAGCAGCTTGTCAGCAACTAATGAAAAACTGTTTTTT.

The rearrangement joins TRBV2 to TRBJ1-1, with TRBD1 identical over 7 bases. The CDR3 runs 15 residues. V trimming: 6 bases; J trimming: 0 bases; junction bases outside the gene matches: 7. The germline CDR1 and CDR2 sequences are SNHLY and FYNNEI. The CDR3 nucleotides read TGTGCCAGCAGCGACCGGGACAGTATGAACACTGAAGCTTTCTTT. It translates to CASSDRDSMNTEAFF. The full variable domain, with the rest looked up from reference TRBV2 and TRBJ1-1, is EPEVTQTPSHQVTQMGQEVILRCVPISNHLYFYWYRQILGQKVEFLVSFYNNEISEKSEIFDDQFSVERPDGSNFTLKIRSTKLEDSAMYFCASSDRDSMNTEAFFGQGTRLTVV.

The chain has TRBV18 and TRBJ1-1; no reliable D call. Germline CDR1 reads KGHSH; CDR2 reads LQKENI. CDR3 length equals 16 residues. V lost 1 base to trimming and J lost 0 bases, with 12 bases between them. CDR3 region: CASSPRSRGLNTEAFF. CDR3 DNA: TGTGCCAGCTCACCACGGTCCCGGGGATTGAACACTGAAGCTTTCTTT.

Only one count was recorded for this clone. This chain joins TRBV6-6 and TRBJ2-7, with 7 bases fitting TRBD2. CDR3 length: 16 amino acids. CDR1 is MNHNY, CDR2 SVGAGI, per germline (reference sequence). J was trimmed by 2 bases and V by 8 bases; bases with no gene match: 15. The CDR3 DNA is TGTGCCAGCGGAACTCTCCTAGCGGTTGGCCCCTACGAGCAGTACTTC. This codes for CASGTLLAVGPYEQYF.

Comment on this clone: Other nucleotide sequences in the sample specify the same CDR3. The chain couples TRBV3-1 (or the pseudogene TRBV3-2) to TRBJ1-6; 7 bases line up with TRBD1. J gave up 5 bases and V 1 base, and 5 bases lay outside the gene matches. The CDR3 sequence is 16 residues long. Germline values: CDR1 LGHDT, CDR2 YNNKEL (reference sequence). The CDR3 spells CASSQGAGGNNSPLHF. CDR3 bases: TGTGCCAGCAGCCAAGGAGCAGGGGGGAATAATTCACCCCTCCACTTT.

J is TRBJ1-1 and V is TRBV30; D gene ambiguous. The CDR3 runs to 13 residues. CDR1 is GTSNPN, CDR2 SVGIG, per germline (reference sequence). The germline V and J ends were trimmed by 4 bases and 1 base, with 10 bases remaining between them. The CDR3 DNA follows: TGTGCCTGGAAAGGCGCGGGGAACACTGAAGCTTTCTTT. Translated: CAWKGAGNTEAFF.

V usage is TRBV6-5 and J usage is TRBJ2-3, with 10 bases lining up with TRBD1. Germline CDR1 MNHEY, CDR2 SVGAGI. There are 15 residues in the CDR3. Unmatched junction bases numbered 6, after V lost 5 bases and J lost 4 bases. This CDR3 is CASSLRTGGSDTQYF. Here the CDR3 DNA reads TGTGCCAGCAGTCTTCGGACAGGGGGTTCAGATACGCAGTATTTT.